The clone carrying this TCR beta chain was counted between two and nine times. V dropped 6 bases and J dropped 10 bases, with 13 bases sitting between them. CDR3 length equals 12 residues. This entry belongs to a study of blood T cells in healthy people across ages. Next came a second PCR, run for roughly 7 to 12 cycles, which used a sample-barcoded 5' primer along with a J-beta primer mix. TCRdb processed the 5' RACE reads anew with MiXCR; each CDR3 protein has one entry. The data hold around 990,000 distinct CDR3 sequences, with roughly two fifths observed a single time. The rearrangement joins TRBV12-3 or TRBV12-4 to TRBJ2-1; a possible D gene is TRBD1 (6 bases). The specimen sequenced was blood. The receptor comes from a man aged 18 to 29 in good health. The CDR3, as DNA: TGTGCCAGCAGCCTGATCAGGGGAGAGCAGTTCTTC. Amino acids: CASSLIRGEQFF.